This entry lists 2 T cell receptor beta chains sequenced from one sample in a study of T cells and copy number aberrations in small-cell lung cancer. Clones were read by immunoSEQ multiplex PCR, and TCRdb kept only the in-frame ones, dropping some. The profile shows 6,000 or so clones, 65% to 85% of them singletons. Sequencing input: tumor tissue. These receptors all come from a man in his fifties or sixties with small cell lung cancer.

The V gene is TRBV5-1, the J gene TRBJ2-2, with D uncertain. V lost 0 bases and J 2 bases, leaving 8 bases between the germline ends. The CDR3 covers 15 residues. Germline V CDR1 and CDR2: SGHRS, YFSETQ. The CDR3 protein is CASSLAGANTGELFF. For the CDR3, the DNA is TGCGCCAGCAGCTTGGCCGGAGCTAACACCGGGGAGCTGTTTTTT.

The chain uses TRBV7-8 and TRBJ2-7; 9 nucleotides agree with TRBD2. The CDR3 consists of 18 residues. Trimming removed 2 bases from V and 5 bases from J; junction bases left unmatched: 16. The germline CDR1 and CDR2 sequences are SGHVS and FQNEAQ. The CDR3 loop reads CASSLMGRLAGDRNEQYF. The CDR3 region has the DNA TGTGCCAGCAGCTTAATGGGACGCTTAGCGGGAGATCGAAACGAGCAGTACTTC.